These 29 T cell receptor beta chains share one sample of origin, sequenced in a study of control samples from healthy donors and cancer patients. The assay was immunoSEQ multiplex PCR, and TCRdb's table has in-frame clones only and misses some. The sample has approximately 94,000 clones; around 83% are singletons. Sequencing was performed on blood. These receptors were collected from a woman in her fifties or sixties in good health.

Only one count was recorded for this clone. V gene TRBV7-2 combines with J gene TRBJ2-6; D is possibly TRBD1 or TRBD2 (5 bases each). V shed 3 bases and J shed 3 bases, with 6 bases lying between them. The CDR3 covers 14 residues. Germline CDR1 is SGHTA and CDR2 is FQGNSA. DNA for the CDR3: TGTGCCAGCAGCTTTGGGGGTGGGGCCAACGTCCTGACTTTC. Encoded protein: CASSFGGGANVLTF.

In DNA, the CDR3 is TGTGCCAGCAGCCAGATTAGCAATCAGCCCCAGCATTTT. Protein product: CASSQISNQPQHF. The rearrangement uses TRBV7-8 and TRBJ1-5, with D unresolved. CDR3 length: 13 residues. The V gene lost 5 bases and the J gene lost 0 bases, with 5 bases spanning the gap. Germline V gene data show CDR1 as SGHVS and CDR2 as FQNEAQ.

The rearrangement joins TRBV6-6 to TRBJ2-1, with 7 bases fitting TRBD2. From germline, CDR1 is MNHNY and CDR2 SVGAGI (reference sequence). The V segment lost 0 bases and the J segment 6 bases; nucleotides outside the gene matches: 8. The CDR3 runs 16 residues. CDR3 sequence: CASSYSTGSGVNEQFF. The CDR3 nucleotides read TGTGCCAGCAGTTACTCTACGGGGAGCGGGGTCAATGAGCAGTTCTTC.

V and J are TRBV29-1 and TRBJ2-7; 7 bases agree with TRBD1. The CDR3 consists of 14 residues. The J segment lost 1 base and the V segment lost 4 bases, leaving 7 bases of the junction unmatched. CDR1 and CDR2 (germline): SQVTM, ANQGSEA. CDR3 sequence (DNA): TGCAGCGTTGGTGGGACAGCATTATCCTACGAGCAGTACTTC. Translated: CSVGGTALSYEQYF.

The CDR3 loop reads CASSFLFRVAILNTEAFF. The CDR3 DNA follows: TGTGCCAGCAGTTTTTTATTCCGGGTGGCTATTCTGAACACTGAAGCTTTCTTT. The chain is built from TRBV28 and TRBJ1-1; no clear D gene. The germline V gene encodes CDR1 MDHEN and CDR2 SYDVKM. Trimming took 3 bases from V and 0 from J, leaving 20 bases between them. The CDR3 has 18 amino acids. Drawing the rest from reference TRBV28 and TRBJ1-1, the complete variable domain is DVKVTQSSRYLVKRTGEKVFLECVQDMDHENMFWYRQDPGLGLRLIYFSYDVKMKEKGDIPEGYSVSREKKERFSLILESASTNQTSMYLCASSFLFRVAILNTEAFFGQGTRLTVV.

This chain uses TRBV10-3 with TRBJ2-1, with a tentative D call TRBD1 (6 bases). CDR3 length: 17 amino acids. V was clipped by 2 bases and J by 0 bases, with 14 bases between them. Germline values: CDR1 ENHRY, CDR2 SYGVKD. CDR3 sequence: CAISEDHTGSSYNEQFF. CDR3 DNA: TGTGCCATCAGTGAGGATCATACAGGGAGCTCCTACAATGAGCAGTTCTTC.

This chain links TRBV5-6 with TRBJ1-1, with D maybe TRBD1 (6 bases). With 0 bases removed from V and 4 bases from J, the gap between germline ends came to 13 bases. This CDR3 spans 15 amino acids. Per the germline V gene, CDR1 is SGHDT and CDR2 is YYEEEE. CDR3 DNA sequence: TGTGCCAGCAGCTTGGTAGGACAGAAGATCACTGAAGCTTTCTTT. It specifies CASSLVGQKITEAFF.

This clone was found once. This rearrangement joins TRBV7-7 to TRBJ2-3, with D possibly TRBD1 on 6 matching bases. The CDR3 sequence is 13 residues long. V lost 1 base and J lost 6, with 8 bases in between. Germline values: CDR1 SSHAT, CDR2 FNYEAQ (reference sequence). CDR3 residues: CASSLERGDTQYF. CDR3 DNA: TGTGCCAGCAGCTTAGAAAGGGGGGATACGCAGTATTTT.

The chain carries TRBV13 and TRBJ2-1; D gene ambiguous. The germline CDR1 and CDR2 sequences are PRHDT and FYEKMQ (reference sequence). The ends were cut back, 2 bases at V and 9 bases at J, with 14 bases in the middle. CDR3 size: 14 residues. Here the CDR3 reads CASSLWSYSSEQFF. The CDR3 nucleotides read TGTGCCAGCAGCTTATGGAGTTATTCTAGTGAGCAGTTCTTC.

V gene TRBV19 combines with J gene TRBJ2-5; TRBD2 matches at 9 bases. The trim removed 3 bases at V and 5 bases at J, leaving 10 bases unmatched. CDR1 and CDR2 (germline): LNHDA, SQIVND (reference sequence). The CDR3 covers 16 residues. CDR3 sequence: CASSMDAGGPGETQYF. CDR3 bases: TGTGCCAGTAGTATGGATGCGGGGGGGCCCGGGGAGACCCAGTACTTC.

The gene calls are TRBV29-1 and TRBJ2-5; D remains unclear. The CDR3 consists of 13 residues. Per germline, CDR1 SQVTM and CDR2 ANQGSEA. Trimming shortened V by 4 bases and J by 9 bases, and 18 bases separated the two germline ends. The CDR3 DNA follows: TGCAGCGTTGTTCAGTCGTCGTCCTGGGCCCAGTACTTC. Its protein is CSVVQSSSWAQYF.

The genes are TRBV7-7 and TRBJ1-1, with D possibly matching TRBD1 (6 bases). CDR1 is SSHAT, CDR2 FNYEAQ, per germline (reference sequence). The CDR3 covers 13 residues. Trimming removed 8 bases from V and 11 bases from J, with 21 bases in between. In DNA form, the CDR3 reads TGTGCCAGCGACTCCTGGGGGCGAAGAGAGGCTTTCTTT. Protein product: CASDSWGRREAFF. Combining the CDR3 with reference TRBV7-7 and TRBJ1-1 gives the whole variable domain GAGVSQSPRYKVTKRGQDVTLRCDPISSHATLYWYQQALGQGPEFLTYFNYEAQPDKSGLPSDRFSAERPEGSISTLTIQRTEQRDSAMYRCASDSWGRREAFFGQGTRLTVV.

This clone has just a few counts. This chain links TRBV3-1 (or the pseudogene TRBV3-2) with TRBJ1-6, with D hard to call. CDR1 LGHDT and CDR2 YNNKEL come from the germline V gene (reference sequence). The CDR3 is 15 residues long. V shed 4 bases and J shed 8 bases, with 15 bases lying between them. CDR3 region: CASSPGSLGDSPLHF. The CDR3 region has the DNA TGTGCCAGCAGCCCAGGCAGCCTTGGGGATTCACCCCTCCACTTT.

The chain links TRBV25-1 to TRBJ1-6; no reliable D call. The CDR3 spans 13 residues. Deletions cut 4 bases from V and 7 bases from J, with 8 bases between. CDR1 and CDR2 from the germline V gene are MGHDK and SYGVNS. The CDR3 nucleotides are TGTGCCAGCAGTGTGGTAGAGAATTCACCCCTCCACTTT. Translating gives CASSVVENSPLHF.

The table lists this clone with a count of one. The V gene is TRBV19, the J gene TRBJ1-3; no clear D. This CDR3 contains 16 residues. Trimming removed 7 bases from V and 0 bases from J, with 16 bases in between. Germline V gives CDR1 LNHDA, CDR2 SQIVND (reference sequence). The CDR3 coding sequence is TGTGCCAGTACCGGCCCGGGTTTGAGCTCTGGAAACACCATATATTTT. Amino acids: CASTGPGLSSGNTIYF.

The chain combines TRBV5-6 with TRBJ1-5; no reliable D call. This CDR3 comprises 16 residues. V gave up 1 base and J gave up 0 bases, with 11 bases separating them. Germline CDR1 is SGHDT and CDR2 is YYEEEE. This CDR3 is CASSLSTGLSNQPQHF. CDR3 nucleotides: TGTGCCAGCAGCTTGAGTACGGGTCTTAGCAATCAGCCCCAGCATTTT.

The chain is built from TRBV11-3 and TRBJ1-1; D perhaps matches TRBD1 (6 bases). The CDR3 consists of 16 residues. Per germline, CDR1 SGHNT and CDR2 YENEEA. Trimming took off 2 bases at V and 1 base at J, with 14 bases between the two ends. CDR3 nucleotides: TGTGCCAGCAGCTTATATTACAGGGTCCGGAACACTGAAGCTTTCTTT. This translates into CASSLYYRVRNTEAFF.

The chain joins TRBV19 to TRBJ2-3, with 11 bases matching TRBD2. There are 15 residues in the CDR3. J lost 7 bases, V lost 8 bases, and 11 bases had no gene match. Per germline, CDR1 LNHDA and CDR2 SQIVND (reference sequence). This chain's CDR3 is CASCSGRATQNTQYF. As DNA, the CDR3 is TGTGCCAGTTGTAGCGGGAGGGCCACGCAGAATACGCAGTATTTT.

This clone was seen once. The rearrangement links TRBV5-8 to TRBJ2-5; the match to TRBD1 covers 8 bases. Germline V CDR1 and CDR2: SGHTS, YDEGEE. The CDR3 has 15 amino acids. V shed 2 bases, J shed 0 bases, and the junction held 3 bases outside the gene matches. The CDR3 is CASSFQGANQETQYF. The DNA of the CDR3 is TGTGCCAGCAGCTTCCAGGGGGCCAACCAAGAGACCCAGTACTTC.

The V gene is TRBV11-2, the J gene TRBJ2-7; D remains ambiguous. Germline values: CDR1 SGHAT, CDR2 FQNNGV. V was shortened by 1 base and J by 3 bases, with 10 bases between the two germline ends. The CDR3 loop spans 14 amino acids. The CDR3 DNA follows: TGTGCCAGCAGCTTAGTCGGGTGGGGCTACGAGCAGTACTTC. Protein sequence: CASSLVGWGYEQYF.

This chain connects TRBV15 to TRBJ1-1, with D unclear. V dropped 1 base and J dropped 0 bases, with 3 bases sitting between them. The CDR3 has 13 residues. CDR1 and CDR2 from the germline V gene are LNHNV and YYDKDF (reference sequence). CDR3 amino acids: CATSRGLNTEAFF. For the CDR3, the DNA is TGTGCCACCAGCAGAGGACTGAACACTGAAGCTTTCTTT.

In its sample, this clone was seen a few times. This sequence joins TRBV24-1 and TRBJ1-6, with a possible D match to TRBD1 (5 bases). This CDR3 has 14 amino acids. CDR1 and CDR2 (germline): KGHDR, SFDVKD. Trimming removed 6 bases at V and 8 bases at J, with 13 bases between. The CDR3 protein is CATSPGTEDSPLHF. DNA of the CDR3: TGTGCCACCAGTCCGGGGACCGAGGATTCACCCCTCCACTTT.

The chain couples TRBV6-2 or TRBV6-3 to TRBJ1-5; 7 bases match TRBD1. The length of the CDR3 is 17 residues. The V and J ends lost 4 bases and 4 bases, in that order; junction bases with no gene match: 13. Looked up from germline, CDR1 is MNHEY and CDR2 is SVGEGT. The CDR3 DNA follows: TGTGCCAGCAGTTGGGATGGACAGGCAAGCCGGAATCAGCCCCAGCATTTT. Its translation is CASSWDGQASRNQPQHF.

This CDR3 is CASTLSGTVNEKLFF. The DNA of the CDR3 is TGTGCCAGTACTCTTTCCGGGACGGTGAATGAAAAACTGTTTTTT. The chain joins TRBV19 to TRBJ1-4; weak D call: TRBD1 (5 bases). Germline CDR1 reads LNHDA; CDR2 reads SQIVND (reference sequence). This CDR3 has 15 residues. V was clipped by 7 bases and J by 5 bases, with 17 bases between them.

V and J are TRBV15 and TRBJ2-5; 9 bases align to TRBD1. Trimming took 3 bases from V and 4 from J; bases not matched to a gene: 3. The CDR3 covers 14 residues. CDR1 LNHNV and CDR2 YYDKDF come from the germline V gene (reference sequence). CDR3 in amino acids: CATSRDRGPETQYF. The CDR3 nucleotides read TGTGCCACCAGCAGGGACAGGGGACCAGAGACCCAGTACTTC.

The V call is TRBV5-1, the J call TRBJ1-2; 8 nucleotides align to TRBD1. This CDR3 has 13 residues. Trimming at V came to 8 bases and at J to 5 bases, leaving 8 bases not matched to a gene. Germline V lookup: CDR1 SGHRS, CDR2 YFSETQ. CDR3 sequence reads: CASDTGGGYGYTF. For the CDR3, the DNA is TGCGCCAGTGACACAGGGGGTGGGTATGGCTACACCTTC. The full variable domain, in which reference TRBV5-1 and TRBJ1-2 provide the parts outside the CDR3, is KAGVTQTPRYLIKTRGQQVTLSCSPISGHRSVSWYQQTPGQGLQFLFEYFSETQRNKGNFPGRFSGRQFSNSRSEMNVSTLELGDSALYLCASDTGGGYGYTFGSGTRLTVV.

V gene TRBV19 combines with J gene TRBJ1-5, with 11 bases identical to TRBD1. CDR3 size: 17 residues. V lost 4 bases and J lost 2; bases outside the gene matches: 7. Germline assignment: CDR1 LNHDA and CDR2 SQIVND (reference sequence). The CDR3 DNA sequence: TGTGCCAGTAGTAGGGCACGGACAGGGGGCCGCAATCAGCCCCAGCATTTT. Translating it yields CASSRARTGGRNQPQHF.

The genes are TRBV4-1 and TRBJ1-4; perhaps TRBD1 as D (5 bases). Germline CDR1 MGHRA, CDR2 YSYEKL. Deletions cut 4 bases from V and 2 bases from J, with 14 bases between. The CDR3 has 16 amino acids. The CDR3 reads CASSPEWGRTNEKLFF. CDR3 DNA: TGCGCCAGCAGCCCAGAATGGGGACGGACTAATGAAAAACTGTTTTTT.

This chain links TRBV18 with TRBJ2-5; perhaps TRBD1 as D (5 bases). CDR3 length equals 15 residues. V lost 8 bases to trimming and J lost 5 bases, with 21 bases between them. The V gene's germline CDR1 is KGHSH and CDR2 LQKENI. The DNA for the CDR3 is TGTGCCAGCGGCCCAAACAAGGGGCCAAGTGAGACCCAGTACTTC. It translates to CASGPNKGPSETQYF.